This T cell receptor beta chain was sequenced for a study of radiotherapy plus CTLA-4 blockade in lung cancer. Study-level information: Among patients, roughly 18% showed objective responses, and approximately 30% had disease control. Study outcomes and limitations: The authors reported that early blood T cell clone dynamics, with interferon-beta, best predicted response. Once radiotherapy plus ipilimumab had been given, TCR clones derived from tumor expanded in blood.

Chemo-refractory metastatic non-small-cell lung cancer patients received focal radiation with ipilimumab CTLA-4 blockade. In regard to this clone: Its antigen is not identified.

The data were produced by immunoSEQ multiplex PCR, yet TCRdb's version contains in-frame clones alone and is incomplete. The table has under 65,000 clones, more than 75% seen once. The sequence derives from a human donor with non-small cell lung cancer who had a complete response to radiotherapy plus ipilimumab. Source: peripheral blood, taken from a patient treated with radiotherapy plus ipilimumab.

CDR3 in DNA: TGTGCCAGCAGCTTAGTAAATTCCTATAATTCACCCCTCCACTTT. Translating it yields CASSLVNSYNSPLHF. This chain joins TRBV7-2 and TRBJ1-6; D is uncertain. The germline V and J ends were trimmed by 1 base and 1 base, with 5 bases remaining between them. This CDR3 spans 15 amino acids. Germline V gene lookup returns CDR1 SGHTA and CDR2 FQGNSA.